The rows below give T cell receptor beta chains drawn from one sample of a study of beta chain features in type 1 diabetes. Libraries were prepared by immunoSEQ multiplex PCR; TCRdb keeps only in-frame clonotypes and omits some of them. The sample has 130,000 or so clones, around a tenth seen once. Sequencing was performed on central memory CD4+ T cells from blood. These receptors all come from a woman between 35 and 50 years old in good health. The conserved cysteine and the conserved F or W are not part of the CDR3 here. Clone size is shown for a subset of rows, as once, few, many or a class of expanded clone.

clone_size j_call v_call cdr3_aa
few TRBJ1-1 TRBV18 ASSPRQNTEAF
few TRBJ2-1 TRBV21-1 ASLSSGGSYNEQF
many TRBJ1-2 TRBV29-1 SVGRQGEDGYT
. TRBJ2-5 TRBV19 ASSPSGVAETQY
. TRBJ1-5 TRBV19 ASTLMGSGQPQH
few TRBJ2-5 TRBV7-7 ASSSKLEGRPQETQY
few TRBJ2-1 TRBV7-2 ASGGGGGAYNEQF
. TRBJ2-7 TRBV4-1 ASSQAGASGGTYEQY
. TRBJ2-5 TRBV2 ASSRWTTQETQY
. TRBJ2-7 TRBV6-6 ASSYRQGHSYEQY
. TRBJ2-5 TRBV7-2 ASSLVGLAGQETQY
. TRBJ2-5 TRBV7-8 ASSLGFQGTETQY
few TRBJ2-3 TRBV5-4 ASSQWGTRGDTQY
few TRBJ1-1 TRBV27 ASSRTDLNTEAF
few TRBJ2-7 TRBV6-5 ASRASSYEQY
. TRBJ1-4 TRBV6-1 ASRESGSSNEKLF
few TRBJ2-3 TRBV19 ASLRDRHADTQY
few TRBJ2-1 TRBV5-1 ASSLASYNEQF
. TRBJ1-1 TRBV10-3 AIKDSNSNTEAF
. TRBJ1-2 TRBV27 ASSSQGYGYT